Below, 27 T cell receptor beta chains from the same sample are listed, as sequenced in a study of blood T cell repertoires in COVID-19. The method was immunoSEQ multiplex PCR; TCRdb's version includes in-frame clones alone and lacks a portion of them. The sample lists around 170,000 clones, 78% occurring once. Sequencing used peripheral blood. These receptors were collected from a woman aged 80 or over with acute or convalescent COVID-19.

The chain has TRBV30 and TRBJ2-1; 10 bases match TRBD1. Germline CDR1 reads GTSNPN; CDR2 reads SVGIG (reference sequence). V shed 0 bases and J 2 bases; nucleotides not matched to a gene: 4. CDR3 size: 16 residues. The CDR3, as DNA: TGTGCCTGGAGTGTACTGGGACAGGGGACCTACAATGAGCAGTTCTTC. Translated, it gives CAWSVLGQGTYNEQFF.

Only one count was recorded for this clone. J is TRBJ2-1 and V is TRBV7-3; the match to TRBD2 covers 7 bases. CDR3 size: 15 residues. In germline, CDR1 is SGHTA, CDR2 FQGTGA. V was pared by 2 bases and J by 4 bases, with 5 bases of the junction left unmatched. CDR3 DNA: TGTGCCAGCAGCTTAGGCGGGAGTGCTTACAATGAGCAGTTCTTC. Protein: CASSLGGSAYNEQFF. The full variable domain, rest sourced from reference TRBV7-3 and TRBJ2-1, is GAGVSQTPSNKVTEKGKYVELRCDPISGHTALYWYRQSLGQGPEFLIYFQGTGAADDSGLPNDRFFAVRPEGSVSTLKIQRTERGDSAVYLCASSLGGSAYNEQFFGPGTRLTVL.

V and J are TRBV27 and TRBJ1-1; D possibly corresponds to TRBD1 (5 bases). V was cut by 5 bases and J by 2 bases, with 9 bases left in between. The CDR3 contains 13 residues. The V gene's germline CDR1 is MNHEY and CDR2 SMNVEV (reference sequence). Here the CDR3 DNA reads TGTGCCAGCAGTAGGACACCTAACACTGAAGCTTTCTTT. Amino acids: CASSRTPNTEAFF.

The chain has TRBV2 and TRBJ2-7; 9 bases align to TRBD2. With V trimmed by 2 bases and J by 7 bases, 9 bases remained unmatched. Per the germline V gene, CDR1 is SNHLY and CDR2 is FYNNEI. The CDR3 extends over 15 amino acids. The CDR3 DNA follows: TGTGCCAGCAGTGAAAGGGGAGCGGGGGGTTCGGAGCAGTACTTC. Its translation is CASSERGAGGSEQYF.

The chain joins TRBV9 to TRBJ2-3, with D maybe TRBD2 (6 bases). CDR3 size: 15 residues. The germline CDR1 and CDR2 sequences are SGDLS and YYNGEE. With 1 base removed from V and 1 base from J, the gap between germline ends came to 10 bases. CDR3 DNA sequence: TGTGCCAGCAGCGTACTGGAGGGTGGCACAGATACGCAGTATTTT. Translating gives CASSVLEGGTDTQYF.

This chain joins TRBV6-5 and TRBJ1-2, with 7 bases fitting TRBD1. Germline CDR1 MNHEY, CDR2 SVGAGI. V lost 8 bases and J lost 8; bases outside the gene matches: 11. This CDR3 is built from 13 residues. CDR3 protein: CASRLTGIYGYTF. The CDR3 DNA sequence: TGTGCCAGCCGTTTGACAGGGATCTACGGCTACACCTTC.

In its sample, this clone was seen once. The chain couples TRBV7-2 to TRBJ2-3, with D possibly being TRBD2 (6 bases). Germline CDR1 is SGHTA and CDR2 is FQGNSA. With 3 bases removed from V and 1 base from J, the gap between germline ends came to 11 bases. The CDR3 is made up of 15 amino acids. The DNA of the CDR3 is TGTGCCAGCAGCTTTCAGGGAGGAGGCACAGATACGCAGTATTTT. This translates into CASSFQGGGTDTQYF.

The genes are TRBV19 and TRBJ1-2; 10 bases line up with TRBD1. Germline assignment: CDR1 LNHDA and CDR2 SQIVND (reference sequence). The CDR3 extends over 14 amino acids. J lost 5 bases, V lost 5 bases, and 5 bases had no gene match. CDR3 in amino acids: CASSPGTGDYGYTF. The CDR3 bases are TGTGCCAGTAGTCCGGGGACAGGGGATTATGGCTACACCTTC. Supplemented by reference TRBV19 and TRBJ1-2, the full variable domain reads DGGITQSPKYLFRKEGQNVTLSCEQNLNHDAMYWYRQDPGQGLRLIYYSQIVNDFQKGDIAEGYSVSREKKESFPLTVTSAQKNPTAFYLCASSPGTGDYGYTFGSGTRLTVV.

The CDR3 loop reads CASSLPGTGGGDTQYF. As DNA, the CDR3 is TGCGCCAGCAGCTTGCCTGGGACAGGTGGGGGGGATACGCAGTATTTT. The chain links TRBV5-1 to TRBJ2-3; 8 nucleotides agree with TRBD1. V shed 1 base, J shed 6 bases, and the junction held 10 bases outside the gene matches. Germline V CDR1 and CDR2: SGHRS, YFSETQ. CDR3 length: 16 amino acids.

The rearrangement uses TRBV6-1 and TRBJ1-1; D possibly corresponds to TRBD1 (5 bases). Germline CDR1 and CDR2: MNHNS and SASEGT. The V and J ends lost 2 bases and 5 bases respectively, with 12 bases between them. The CDR3 covers 14 residues. The CDR3 spells CASSEQGRNTEAFF. In nucleotides, the CDR3 is TGTGCCAGCAGTGAACAGGGAAGGAATACTGAAGCTTTCTTT.

The chain links TRBV5-1 to TRBJ2-1; 9 bases are shared with TRBD1. This CDR3 is 16 amino acids long. The germline V gene encodes CDR1 SGHRS and CDR2 YFSETQ. V was pared by 4 bases and J by 4 bases, with 9 bases of the junction left unmatched. CDR3 coding DNA: TGCGCCAGCAGCACACAGGGGGCTAGTGGGTACAATGAGCAGTTCTTC. The encoded protein is CASSTQGASGYNEQFF.

This clone is a singleton in its sample. This CDR3 is CASSLGADYGYTF. Written as DNA, the CDR3 is TGTGCCAGCAGTCTTGGGGCGGACTATGGCTACACCTTC. V is TRBV6-2 or TRBV6-3 and J is TRBJ1-2; perhaps TRBD1 as D (5 bases). Germline CDR1 reads MNHEY; CDR2 reads SVGEGT. This CDR3 is 13 amino acids long. The V end was cut by 5 bases, the J end by 3 bases, with 10 bases between.

The chain is built from TRBV11-2 and TRBJ1-1, with D unresolved. V lost 5 bases to trimming and J lost 8 bases, with 15 bases between them. Per the germline V gene, CDR1 is SGHAT and CDR2 is FQNNGV. The CDR3 sequence is 13 residues long. CDR3 sequence reads: CASSPGPFKEAFF. The CDR3 bases are TGTGCCAGCAGCCCGGGTCCTTTCAAGGAAGCTTTCTTT.

The rearrangement uses TRBV5-4 and TRBJ2-7, with 11 bases fitting TRBD2. V lost 0 bases, J lost 3 bases, and 5 bases stayed unmatched. The CDR3 length is 16 residues. Germline assignment: CDR1 SGHNT and CDR2 YYREEE (reference sequence). CDR3 in DNA: TGTGCCAGCAGCTTGGGGGGGACTAGCGGTAACTACGAGCAGTACTTC. Encoded protein: CASSLGGTSGNYEQYF.

This clone was seen just once. The chain couples TRBV15 to TRBJ1-2; TRBD1 matches at 10 bases. Germline CDR1 LNHNV, CDR2 YYDKDF (reference sequence). V shed 2 bases, J shed 2 bases, and the junction held 5 bases outside the gene matches. There are 16 residues in the CDR3. CDR3 amino acids: CATSRPPGQGNYGYTF. Here the CDR3 DNA reads TGTGCCACCAGCAGACCTCCGGGACAGGGGAACTATGGCTACACCTTC.

CDR3 amino acids: CASSRDISQRPQHF. Written as DNA, the CDR3 is TGTGCCAGCAGCCGGGACATCAGCCAAAGGCCCCAGCATTTT. The V and J genes are TRBV7-8 and TRBJ1-5, with D possibly being TRBD1 (6 bases). Germline V lookup: CDR1 SGHVS, CDR2 FQNEAQ. The CDR3 consists of 14 residues. The germline V and J ends were trimmed by 5 bases and 9 bases, with 17 bases remaining between them. The full variable domain, rest sourced from reference TRBV7-8 and TRBJ1-5, is GAGVSQSPRYKVAKRGQDVALRCDPISGHVSLFWYQQALGQGPEFLTYFQNEAQLDKSGLPSDRFFAERPEGSVSTLKIQRTQQEDSAVYLCASSRDISQRPQHFGDGTRLSIL.

The chain is built from TRBV7-9 and TRBJ2-3; weak D call: TRBD2 (6 bases). The CDR3 runs 15 residues. V was shortened by 5 bases and J by 1 base, with 13 bases between the two germline ends. CDR1 is SEHNR, CDR2 FQNEAQ, per germline (reference sequence). The CDR3 DNA reads as TGTGCCAGCAGCCCTCCCGGGACTGGCACAGATACGCAGTATTTT. Translating gives CASSPPGTGTDTQYF.

This chain connects TRBV3-1 (or the pseudogene TRBV3-2) to TRBJ2-2; possibly TRBD1 for D (6 bases). The V end was cut by 4 bases, the J end by 5 bases, with 17 bases between. The length of the CDR3 is 16 residues. Per germline, CDR1 LGHDT and CDR2 YNNKEL (reference sequence). The CDR3: CASSPILGQGTGELFF. CDR3 sequence (DNA): TGTGCCAGCAGCCCCATCCTGGGCCAGGGGACCGGGGAGCTGTTTTTT.

The chain uses TRBV5-5 and TRBJ1-3, with TRBD1 identical over 9 bases. The germline gives CDR1 SGHKS, CDR2 YYEKEE (reference sequence). The CDR3 runs 15 residues. Losses at the gene ends were 2 bases for V and 4 bases for J; bases not matched to a gene: 4. CDR3 coding DNA: TGTGCCAGCAGCTTTGGGGGACAGGGAGGAAACACCATATATTTT. Its translation is CASSFGGQGGNTIYF.

The J gene is TRBJ1-2, the V gene TRBV28; the D gene is possibly TRBD1 (6 bases). The CDR3 is 13 residues long. V lost 5 bases to trimming and J lost 6 bases, with 13 bases between them. Germline CDR1 is MDHEN and CDR2 is SYDVKM. CDR3 in amino acids: CASSPPGGHGYTF. The CDR3 coding sequence is TGTGCCAGCAGTCCCCCGGGGGGCCATGGCTACACCTTC.

The chain links TRBV18 to TRBJ2-3, with a tentative D call TRBD2 (6 bases). Trimming cost V 6 bases and J 1 base, with 14 bases left between them. This CDR3 has 15 residues. The germline gives CDR1 KGHSH, CDR2 LQKENI. CDR3 bases: TGTGCCAGCTCGTTTAGCGGTCTACGCACAGATACGCAGTATTTT. This encodes CASSFSGLRTDTQYF.

The chain uses TRBV18 and TRBJ2-7; TRBD1 agrees at 10 bases. This CDR3 has 15 residues. From germline, CDR1 is KGHSH and CDR2 LQKENI. V shed 1 base and J 3 bases; nucleotides not matched to a gene: 3. The CDR3 loop reads CASSPLGTGDYEQYF. The CDR3 DNA follows: TGTGCCAGCTCACCACTGGGGACAGGGGACTACGAGCAGTACTTC. Together with reference TRBV18 and TRBJ2-7, the CDR3 gives the full variable domain: NAGVMQNPRHLVRRRGQEARLRCSPMKGHSHVYWYRQLPEEGLKFMVYLQKENIIDESGMPKERFSAEFPKEGPSILRIQQVVRGDSAAYFCASSPLGTGDYEQYFGPGTRLTVT.

The J gene is TRBJ1-2, the V gene TRBV5-1; a possible D gene is TRBD1 (5 bases). The CDR3 consists of 13 residues. Trimming cost V 0 bases and J 7 bases, with 10 bases left between them. Germline lookup yields CDR1 SGHRS and CDR2 YFSETQ. The CDR3 DNA is TGCGCCAGCAGCTTGGGACAGCATCGTGGCTACACCTTC. Its translation: CASSLGQHRGYTF. The full variable domain, completed using reference TRBV5-1 and TRBJ1-2, is KAGVTQTPRYLIKTRGQQVTLSCSPISGHRSVSWYQQTPGQGLQFLFEYFSETQRNKGNFPGRFSGRQFSNSRSEMNVSTLELGDSALYLCASSLGQHRGYTFGSGTRLTVV.

The J gene is TRBJ1-3, the V gene TRBV7-2; 7 bases line up with TRBD1. The germline V gene has CDR1 SGHTA and CDR2 FQGNSA. Trimming took 5 bases from V and 5 from J; bases not matched to a gene: 6. CDR3 length: 14 residues. The DNA for the CDR3 is TGTGCCAGCAGCCCCGCGGACAGGAGAAACACCATATATTTT. Translation gives CASSPADRRNTIYF.

This chain uses TRBV7-9 with TRBJ2-1; the D is unclear. This CDR3 spans 13 amino acids. Germline CDR1 SEHNR, CDR2 FQNEAQ (reference sequence). V lost 3 bases and J 4 bases, leaving 7 bases between the germline ends. The CDR3 DNA reads as TGTGCCAGCAGCTTCGGAGAATACAATGAGCAGTTCTTC. It translates to CASSFGEYNEQFF.

The chain joins TRBV15 to TRBJ2-7; 11 bases fit TRBD2. V gave up 0 bases and J gave up 5 bases; unmatched junction bases: 6. The CDR3 runs to 16 residues. Germline CDR1 and CDR2: LNHNV and YYDKDF (reference sequence). This CDR3 reads CATSRDLTSGSDEQYF. The CDR3 DNA sequence: TGTGCCACCAGCAGAGATCTAACTAGCGGGAGTGACGAGCAGTACTTC. Based on the CDR3 plus reference TRBV15 and TRBJ2-7, the full variable domain is DAMVIQNPRYQVTQFGKPVTLSCSQTLNHNVMYWYQQKSSQAPKLLFHYYDKDFNNEADTPDNFQSRRPNTSFCFLDIRSPGLGDTAMYLCATSRDLTSGSDEQYFGPGTRLTVT.

The gene calls are TRBV7-2 and TRBJ1-2; maybe TRBD1 (5 bases). V was cut by 3 bases and J by 4 bases, with 15 bases left in between. This CDR3 is 15 amino acids long. Germline V gene data show CDR1 as SGHTA and CDR2 as FQGNSA. CDR3 DNA: TGTGCCAGCAGCTTCGGGGGGGGGAAAGGCTATGGCTACACCTTC. As protein: CASSFGGGKGYGYTF.